A selection of T cell receptor beta chains follows, all from one sample in a study of blood T cell repertoires in COVID-19. Profiling relied on immunoSEQ multiplex PCR, and the TCRdb table lists in-frame clones only, not all of them. The sample includes about 130,000 clones, around 89% of them seen just once. The sequenced sample was peripheral blood. The receptors were sampled from a man aged 55 to 69 with COVID-19, enrolled during active disease. Both conserved end residues are part of each CDR3. The D gene is left open where the match is weak. Size is omitted from some rows. Given values are once, few, many or a class for expanded clones.

J: TRBJ1-5; V: TRBV30; D: NA; size: NA; DNA: TGTGCCTGGAGTGTACCTAGGGGAGGAGGTCAGCCCCAGCATTTT; CDR3: CAWSVPRGGGQPQHF
J: TRBJ1-4; V: TRBV30; D: NA; size: once; DNA: TGTGCCTGGAAATCTGGTCAGAATGAAAAACTGTTTTTT; CDR3: CAWKSGQNEKLFF
J: TRBJ1-1; V: TRBV7-3; D: NA; size: NA; DNA: TGTGCCAGCAGCTTAAAACCGGGAGGACCTGAAGCTTTCTTT; CDR3: CASSLKPGGPEAFF
J: TRBJ2-5; V: TRBV5-4; D: TRBD2; size: NA; DNA: TGTGCCAGCAGCTTGGCGCTAGCGGGGGGAAAAGAGACCCAGTACTTC; CDR3: CASSLALAGGKETQYF
J: TRBJ2-2; V: TRBV6-2/TRBV6-3; D: TRBD2; size: NA; DNA: TGTGCCAGCAGTTACATGGGACTAGCGGGGGGGAACACCGGGGAGCTGTTTTTT; CDR3: CASSYMGLAGGNTGELFF
J: TRBJ1-2; V: TRBV19; D: NA; size: NA; DNA: TGTGCCAGTAGTATAGGTGGTTCAGACAGCCACTATGGCTACACCTTC; CDR3: CASSIGGSDSHYGYTF
J: TRBJ1-6; V: TRBV2; D: NA; size: NA; DNA: TGTGCCAGCAGCCCCTTCCCACTGTCACCCCTCCACTTT; CDR3: CASSPFPLSPLHF
J: TRBJ2-7; V: TRBV5-1; D: TRBD1; size: NA; DNA: TGCGCCAGCAGCCAGAACAGGGGGCCGGGCTACGAGCAGTACTTC; CDR3: CASSQNRGPGYEQYF
J: TRBJ1-3; V: TRBV2; D: NA; size: NA; DNA: TGTGCCAGCAGTCCTGACTTTCACTCTGGAAACACCATATATTTT; CDR3: CASSPDFHSGNTIYF
J: TRBJ1-1; V: TRBV6-5; D: TRBD1; size: NA; DNA: TGTGCCAGCAACCGGGACAGGAACACTGAAGCTTTCTTT; CDR3: CASNRDRNTEAFF
J: TRBJ1-2; V: TRBV18; D: NA; size: NA; DNA: TGTGCCAGCTCACCATCAATGGTTGATGGGAGGGAGTCTGGCTACACCTTC; CDR3: CASSPSMVDGRESGYTF
J: TRBJ1-3; V: TRBV6-5; D: NA; size: NA; DNA: TGTGCCAGCAGCCAAGGGTCAGGGGGAAACACCATATATTTT; CDR3: CASSQGSGGNTIYF
J: TRBJ2-3; V: TRBV7-2; D: TRBD1; size: NA; DNA: TGTGCCAGCAGCTTAGAGACAGGGTCCGGGGATACGCAGTATTTT; CDR3: CASSLETGSGDTQYF
J: TRBJ1-2; V: TRBV6-5; D: TRBD1; size: few; DNA: TGTGCCAGCAGTTCGTGGACAGGGTTAGGCTACACCTTC; CDR3: CASSSWTGLGYTF
J: TRBJ2-1; V: TRBV4-2; D: NA; size: NA; DNA: TGTGCCAGCAGTTTTGGGGACATGTCCGCCTACAATGAGCAGTTCTTC; CDR3: CASSFGDMSAYNEQFF
J: TRBJ2-1; V: TRBV24-1; D: NA; size: once; DNA: TGTGCCACCAGTGACCTCGGACACGAGCAGTTCTTC; CDR3: CATSDLGHEQFF
J: TRBJ1-2; V: TRBV28; D: NA; size: NA; DNA: TGTGCCAGCCGCCCCCGGGGGGCTGGCTACACCTTC; CDR3: CASRPRGAGYTF
J: TRBJ2-1; V: TRBV20-1; D: NA; size: NA; DNA: TGCAGTGCCCCTCTCGGTGAGCAGTTCTTC; CDR3: CSAPLGEQFF
J: TRBJ2-3; V: TRBV11-2; D: TRBD2; size: once; DNA: TGTGCCAGCAGCCTACTAGCGGGGGGGGCGAATACGCAGTATTTT; CDR3: CASSLLAGGANTQYF
J: TRBJ2-3; V: TRBV18; D: NA; size: NA; DNA: TGTGCCAGCTCACGTGAGGACATAAGCCTGAACACAGATACGCAGTATTTT; CDR3: CASSREDISLNTDTQYF
J: TRBJ2-3; V: TRBV11-2; D: TRBD2; size: NA; DNA: TGTGCCAGCAGCTTAAACACCGGGACTAGCGGGGGTACGCAGTATTTT; CDR3: CASSLNTGTSGGTQYF
J: TRBJ1-2; V: TRBV27; D: NA; size: NA; DNA: TGTGCCAGCAGTCCCATAACAGGGATCGGACTGCAAGGCTACACCTTC; CDR3: CASSPITGIGLQGYTF
J: TRBJ1-4; V: TRBV19; D: TRBD1; size: NA; DNA: TGTGCCAGTACCGCAGGGGGCGCTTCTGAAAAACTGTTTTTT; CDR3: CASTAGGASEKLFF
J: TRBJ2-2; V: TRBV2; D: NA; size: NA; DNA: TGTGCCAGCAGTGAAACTCGAGGGAACACCGGGGAGCTGTTTTTT; CDR3: CASSETRGNTGELFF
J: TRBJ2-7; V: TRBV4-2; D: NA; size: NA; DNA: TGTGCCAGCAGCAAAGGTCGACTGGAGATTCGATTC; CDR3: CASSKGRLEIRF
J: TRBJ1-5; V: TRBV19; D: NA; size: NA; DNA: TGTGCCAGTAGTATAAAGGGGAAGGGGAATCAGCCCCAGCATTTT; CDR3: CASSIKGKGNQPQHF
J: TRBJ2-1; V: TRBV7-8; D: NA; size: NA; DNA: TGTGCCAGCAGCGGAGGTGGGGGGGCCTCCTACAATGAGCAGTTCTTC; CDR3: CASSGGGGASYNEQFF
J: TRBJ1-2; V: TRBV5-6; D: TRBD1; size: NA; DNA: TGTGCCAGCAGCGAGACAGGGGTGGTGTATGGCTACACCTTC; CDR3: CASSETGVVYGYTF
J: TRBJ1-1; V: TRBV19; D: NA; size: NA; DNA: TGTGCCACCCTTCGGGGGAACACTGAAGCTTTCTTT; CDR3: CATLRGNTEAFF
J: TRBJ1-2; V: TRBV19; D: TRBD1; size: NA; DNA: TGTGCCAGTAGTCAACGGGACAGGGCGGGTGGCTACACCTTC; CDR3: CASSQRDRAGGYTF
J: TRBJ2-2; V: TRBV4-1; D: NA; size: NA; DNA: TGCGCCAGCAGCCAAGATATAGCTTCCGCGAACACCGGGGAGCTGTTTTTT; CDR3: CASSQDIASANTGELFF
J: TRBJ2-7; V: TRBV25-1; D: NA; size: NA; DNA: TGTGCCAGCAGTGACTCCGCGGGTTCCTACGAGCAGTACTTC; CDR3: CASSDSAGSYEQYF
J: TRBJ1-1; V: TRBV9; D: NA; size: NA; DNA: TGTGCCAGCAGCGTCGACATGCAAGGTCCCCGCGAAGCTTTCTTT; CDR3: CASSVDMQGPREAFF
J: TRBJ1-6; V: TRBV4-2; D: NA; size: NA; DNA: TGTGCCAGCAGCCAAGCGGTCGGGGTGAGCTCCTATAATTCACCCCTCCACTTT; CDR3: CASSQAVGVSSYNSPLHF
J: TRBJ1-2; V: TRBV5-1; D: TRBD1; size: NA; DNA: TGCGCCAGCAGCCAACGACAGGGGGATTATGGCTACACCTTC; CDR3: CASSQRQGDYGYTF
J: TRBJ2-1; V: TRBV9; D: TRBD2; size: once; DNA: TGTGCCAGCAGCGTTTCCGGGACTAGCGGGGGTCTTGGGGAGCAGTTCTTC; CDR3: CASSVSGTSGGLGEQFF
J: TRBJ1-5; V: TRBV5-1; D: TRBD1; size: NA; DNA: TGCGCCAGCAGTCTTGACAGGGGGAAGGGTCAGCCCCAGCATTTT; CDR3: CASSLDRGKGQPQHF